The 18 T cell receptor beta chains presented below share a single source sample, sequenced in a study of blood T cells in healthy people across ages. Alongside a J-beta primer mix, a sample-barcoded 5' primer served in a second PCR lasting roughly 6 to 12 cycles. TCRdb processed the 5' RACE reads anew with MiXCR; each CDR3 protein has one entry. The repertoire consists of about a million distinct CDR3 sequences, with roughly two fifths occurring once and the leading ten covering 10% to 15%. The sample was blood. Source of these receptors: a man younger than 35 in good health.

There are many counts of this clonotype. The CDR3 DNA reads TGTGCCAGCCACACTAGCGGGGCTAACAATGAGCAGTACTTC. Translated: CASHTSGANNEQYF. This chain connects TRBV27 to TRBJ2-5; 10 bases fit TRBD2. V trimming: 8 bases; J trimming: 11 bases; junction bases outside the gene matches: 14. The CDR3 has 14 amino acids. Germline V gene sequence: CDR1 MNHEY, CDR2 SMNVEV (reference sequence).

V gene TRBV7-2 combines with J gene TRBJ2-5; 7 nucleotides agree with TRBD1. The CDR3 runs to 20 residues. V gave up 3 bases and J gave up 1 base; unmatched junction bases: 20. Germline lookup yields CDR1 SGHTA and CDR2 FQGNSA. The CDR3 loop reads CASSFPSSEGAPLSQETQYF. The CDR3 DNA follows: TGTGCCAGCAGCTTCCCCTCCTCCGAGGGGGCGCCGCTTTCCCAAGAGACCCAGTACTTC.

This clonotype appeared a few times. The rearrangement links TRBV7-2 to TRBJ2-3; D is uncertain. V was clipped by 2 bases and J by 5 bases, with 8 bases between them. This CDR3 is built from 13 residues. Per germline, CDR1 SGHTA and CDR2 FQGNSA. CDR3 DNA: TGTGCCAGCAGCTTAAACTTCCTAGATACGCAGTATTTT. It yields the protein CASSLNFLDTQYF.

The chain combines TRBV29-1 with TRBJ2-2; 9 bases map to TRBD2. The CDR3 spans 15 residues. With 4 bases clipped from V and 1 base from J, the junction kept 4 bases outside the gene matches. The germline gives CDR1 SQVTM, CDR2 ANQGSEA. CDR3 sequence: CSVGLSGGNTGELFF. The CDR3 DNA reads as TGCAGCGTTGGGCTTAGCGGGGGGAACACCGGGGAGCTGTTTTTT.

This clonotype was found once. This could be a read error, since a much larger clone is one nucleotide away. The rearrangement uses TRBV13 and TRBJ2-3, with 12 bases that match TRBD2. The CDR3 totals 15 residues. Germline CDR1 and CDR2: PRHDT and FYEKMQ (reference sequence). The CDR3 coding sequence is TGTGCCAGCAGCCAACTAGCGGGGGGCACATATACGCAGTATTTT. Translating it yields CASSQLAGGTYTQYF.

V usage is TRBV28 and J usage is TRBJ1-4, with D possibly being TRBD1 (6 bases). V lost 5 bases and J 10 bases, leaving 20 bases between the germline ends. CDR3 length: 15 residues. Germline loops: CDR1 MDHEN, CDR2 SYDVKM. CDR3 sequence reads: CASSPPGTTGGKLFF. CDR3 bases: TGTGCCAGCAGTCCCCCCGGGACAACAGGCGGAAAACTGTTTTTT. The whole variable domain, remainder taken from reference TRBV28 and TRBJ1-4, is DVKVTQSSRYLVKRTGEKVFLECVQDMDHENMFWYRQDPGLGLRLIYFSYDVKMKEKGDIPEGYSVSREKKERFSLILESASTNQTSMYLCASSPPGTTGGKLFFGSGTQLSVL.

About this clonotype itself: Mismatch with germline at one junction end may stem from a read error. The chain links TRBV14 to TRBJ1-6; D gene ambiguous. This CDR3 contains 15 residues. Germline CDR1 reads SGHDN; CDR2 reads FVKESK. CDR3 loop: CASSSGGSYNPPLHF. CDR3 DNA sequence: TGTGCCAGCAGCTCGGGAGGGTCCTATAATCCACCCCTCCACTTT.

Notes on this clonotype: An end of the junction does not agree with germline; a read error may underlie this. Here the CDR3 reads CSASDGGGTEAFF. As DNA, the CDR3 is TGTAGTGCTAGCGATGGAGGTGGGACTGAAGCTTTCTTT. The V and J genes are TRBV20-1 and TRBJ1-1; D not certain. The germline V gene encodes CDR1 DFQATT and CDR2 SNEGSKA (reference sequence). CDR3 length: 13 residues.

The CDR3 DNA is TGTGCCAGCAGCTTAGATCGAAGAGTTGAGCAGTTCTTC. Translation: CASSLDRRVEQFF. The chain links TRBV11-2 to TRBJ2-1, with D unresolved. Between the trimmed V and J ends, which lost 0 bases and 9 bases, there was a span of 9 bases. The CDR3 covers 13 residues. CDR1 and CDR2 from the germline V gene are SGHAT and FQNNGV. The variable domain in full, completed from reference TRBV11-2 and TRBJ2-1, reads EAGVAQSPRYKIIEKRQSVAFWCNPISGHATLYWYQQILGQGPKLLIQFQNNGVVDDSQLPKDRFSAERLKGVDSTLKIQPAKLEDSAVYLCASSLDRRVEQFFGPGTRLTVL.

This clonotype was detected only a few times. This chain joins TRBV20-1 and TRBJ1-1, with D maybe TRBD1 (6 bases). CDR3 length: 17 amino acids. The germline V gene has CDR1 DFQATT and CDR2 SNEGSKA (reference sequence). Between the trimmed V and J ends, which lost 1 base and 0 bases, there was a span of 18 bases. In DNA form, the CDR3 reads TGCAGTGCTAGAGCGAGATCTGGGGGGCTGGTGAACACTGAAGCTTTCTTT. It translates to CSARARSGGLVNTEAFF.

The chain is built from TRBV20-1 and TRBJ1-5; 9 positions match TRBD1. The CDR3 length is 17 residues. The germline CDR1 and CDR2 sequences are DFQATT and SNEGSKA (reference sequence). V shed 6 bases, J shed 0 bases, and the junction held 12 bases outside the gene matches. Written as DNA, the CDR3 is TGCAGTGCCCCAACGGGACAGGGTTCAGATAGCAATCAGCCCCAGCATTTT. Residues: CSAPTGQGSDSNQPQHF.

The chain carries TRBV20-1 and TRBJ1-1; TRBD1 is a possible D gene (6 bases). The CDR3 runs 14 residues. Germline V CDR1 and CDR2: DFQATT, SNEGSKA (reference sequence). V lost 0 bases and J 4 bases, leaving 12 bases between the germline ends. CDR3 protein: CSAREGHGGTEAFF. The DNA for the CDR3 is TGCAGTGCTAGAGAGGGACACGGCGGCACTGAAGCTTTCTTT.

As DNA, the CDR3 is TGTGCCAGCAGGGACCCCCCCGCAGATACGCAGTATTTT. This translates into CASRDPPADTQYF. The V call is TRBV7-2, the J call TRBJ2-3; D gene ambiguous. CDR3 size: 13 residues. Between the trimmed V and J ends, which lost 6 bases and 4 bases, there was a span of 11 bases. Germline V gives CDR1 SGHTA, CDR2 FQGNSA. Looking up the rest from reference TRBV7-2 and TRBJ2-3 gives the full variable domain: GAGVSQSPSNKVTEKGKDVELRCDPISGHTALYWYRQSLGQGLEFLIYFQGNSAPDKSGLPSDRFSAERTGGSVSTLTIQRTQQEDSAVYLCASRDPPADTQYFGPGTRLTVL.

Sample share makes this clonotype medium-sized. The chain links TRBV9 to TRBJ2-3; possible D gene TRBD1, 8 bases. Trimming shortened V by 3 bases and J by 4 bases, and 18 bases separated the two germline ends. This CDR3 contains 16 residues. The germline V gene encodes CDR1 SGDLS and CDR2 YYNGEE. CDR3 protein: CASSGGGGQAPDTQYF. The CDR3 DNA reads TGTGCCAGCAGCGGTGGGGGGGGACAGGCTCCAGATACGCAGTATTTT.

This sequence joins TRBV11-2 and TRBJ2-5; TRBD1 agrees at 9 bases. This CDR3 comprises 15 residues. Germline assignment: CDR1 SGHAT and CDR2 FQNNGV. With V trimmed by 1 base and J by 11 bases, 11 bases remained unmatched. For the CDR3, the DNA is TGTGCCAGCAGCTTAGCGGGACAGGGTTTGAATGAGCAGTACTTC. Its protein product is CASSLAGQGLNEQYF.

The CDR3: CASSPNQGARTEAFF. CDR3 bases: TGTGCCAGCAGCCCAAACCAGGGGGCGAGGACTGAAGCTTTCTTT. The chain employs TRBV7-6 and TRBJ1-1; 8 bases align to TRBD1. V shed 5 bases, J shed 5 bases, and the junction held 10 bases outside the gene matches. Germline CDR1 reads SGHVS; CDR2 reads FNYEAQ. The CDR3 totals 15 residues.

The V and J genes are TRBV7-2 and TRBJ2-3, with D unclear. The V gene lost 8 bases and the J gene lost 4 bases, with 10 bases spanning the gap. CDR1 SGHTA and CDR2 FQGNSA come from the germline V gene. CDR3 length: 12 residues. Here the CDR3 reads CASAARADTQYF. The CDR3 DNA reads TGTGCCAGCGCAGCTAGGGCAGATACGCAGTATTTT.

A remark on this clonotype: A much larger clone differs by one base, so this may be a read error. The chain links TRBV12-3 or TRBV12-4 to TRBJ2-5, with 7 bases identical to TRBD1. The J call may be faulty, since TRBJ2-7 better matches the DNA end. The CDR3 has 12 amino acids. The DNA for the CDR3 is TGTGCCGGCAGCCCGACAGGGTCCGAGCAGTACTTC. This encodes CAGSPTGSEQYF.